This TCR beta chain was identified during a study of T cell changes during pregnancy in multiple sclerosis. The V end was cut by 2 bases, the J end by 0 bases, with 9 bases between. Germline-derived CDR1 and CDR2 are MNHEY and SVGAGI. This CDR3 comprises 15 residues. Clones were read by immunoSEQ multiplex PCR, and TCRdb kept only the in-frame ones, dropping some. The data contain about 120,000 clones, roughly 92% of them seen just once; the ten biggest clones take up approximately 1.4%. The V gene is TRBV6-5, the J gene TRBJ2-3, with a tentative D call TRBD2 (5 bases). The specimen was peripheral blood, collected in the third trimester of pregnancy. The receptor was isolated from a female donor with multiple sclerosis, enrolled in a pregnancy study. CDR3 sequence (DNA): TGTGCCAGCAGTTACGGCGGGCCTAGCACAGATACGCAGTATTTT. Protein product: CASSYGGPSTDTQYF.